This T cell receptor (beta chain) was captured by sequencing in a study of CD8 T cells in Susac syndrome. Random hexamers were used to reverse transcribe the RNA input (0.5 to 1 ug). One entry per CDR3 protein, called by TCRdb with MiXCR from the immunoSEQ multiplex PCR reads. The sample consists of approximately 230,000 distinct CDR3 sequences, approximately 92% of them appearing once. Germline CDR1 is MNHEY and CDR2 is SMNVEV (reference sequence). The V and J ends lost 5 bases and 7 bases, in that order; junction bases with no gene match: 17. The CDR3 covers 16 residues. This clonotype was obtained from a human donor with multiple sclerosis. Sequenced: CD4+ T cells from PBMCs. The chain carries TRBV27 and TRBJ2-7; 7 positions agree with TRBD1. The CDR3 bases are TGTGCCAGCAGTCGCTGGGCCGGGACAGTATGGCCAGAGCAGTACTTC. Translated, it gives CASSRWAGTVWPEQYF.